The 2 T cell receptor beta chains presented below share a single source sample, sequenced in a study of shared clonotypes between healthy human individuals. TCRdb keeps only in-frame clones here, not all; method: immunoSEQ multiplex PCR. The profile shows almost 700,000 clones, approximately 90% of them singletons. As defined, naive CD8 cells were CD45RO-negative and positively selected for CCR7, with terminally differentiated effector memory CD45RA+ cells excluded. Material for sequencing was naive CD8+ T cells sorted from blood. The receptors stem from a young man in good health.

The table lists this clone with a count of one. This sample also contains other DNA sequences that code for the same CDR3. V gene TRBV28 combines with J gene TRBJ2-1, with D unresolved. Germline V CDR1 and CDR2: MDHEN, SYDVKM. CDR3 length: 10 amino acids. V dropped 3 bases and J dropped 10 bases, with 4 bases sitting between them. The CDR3 is CASSFGEQFF. CDR3 coding DNA: TGTGCCAGCAGTTTTGGCGAGCAGTTCTTC.

Turning to this clone: A read error may produce the germline difference seen at one junction end. The rearrangement joins TRBV7-7 to TRBJ2-5; unclear D gene. The CDR3 runs to 13 residues. The V gene's germline CDR1 is SSHAT and CDR2 FNYEAQ (reference sequence). CDR3 protein: CASSLEYQETQYF. DNA for the CDR3: TGTGCTAGCAGCTTAGAGTACCAAGAGACCCAGTACTTC.